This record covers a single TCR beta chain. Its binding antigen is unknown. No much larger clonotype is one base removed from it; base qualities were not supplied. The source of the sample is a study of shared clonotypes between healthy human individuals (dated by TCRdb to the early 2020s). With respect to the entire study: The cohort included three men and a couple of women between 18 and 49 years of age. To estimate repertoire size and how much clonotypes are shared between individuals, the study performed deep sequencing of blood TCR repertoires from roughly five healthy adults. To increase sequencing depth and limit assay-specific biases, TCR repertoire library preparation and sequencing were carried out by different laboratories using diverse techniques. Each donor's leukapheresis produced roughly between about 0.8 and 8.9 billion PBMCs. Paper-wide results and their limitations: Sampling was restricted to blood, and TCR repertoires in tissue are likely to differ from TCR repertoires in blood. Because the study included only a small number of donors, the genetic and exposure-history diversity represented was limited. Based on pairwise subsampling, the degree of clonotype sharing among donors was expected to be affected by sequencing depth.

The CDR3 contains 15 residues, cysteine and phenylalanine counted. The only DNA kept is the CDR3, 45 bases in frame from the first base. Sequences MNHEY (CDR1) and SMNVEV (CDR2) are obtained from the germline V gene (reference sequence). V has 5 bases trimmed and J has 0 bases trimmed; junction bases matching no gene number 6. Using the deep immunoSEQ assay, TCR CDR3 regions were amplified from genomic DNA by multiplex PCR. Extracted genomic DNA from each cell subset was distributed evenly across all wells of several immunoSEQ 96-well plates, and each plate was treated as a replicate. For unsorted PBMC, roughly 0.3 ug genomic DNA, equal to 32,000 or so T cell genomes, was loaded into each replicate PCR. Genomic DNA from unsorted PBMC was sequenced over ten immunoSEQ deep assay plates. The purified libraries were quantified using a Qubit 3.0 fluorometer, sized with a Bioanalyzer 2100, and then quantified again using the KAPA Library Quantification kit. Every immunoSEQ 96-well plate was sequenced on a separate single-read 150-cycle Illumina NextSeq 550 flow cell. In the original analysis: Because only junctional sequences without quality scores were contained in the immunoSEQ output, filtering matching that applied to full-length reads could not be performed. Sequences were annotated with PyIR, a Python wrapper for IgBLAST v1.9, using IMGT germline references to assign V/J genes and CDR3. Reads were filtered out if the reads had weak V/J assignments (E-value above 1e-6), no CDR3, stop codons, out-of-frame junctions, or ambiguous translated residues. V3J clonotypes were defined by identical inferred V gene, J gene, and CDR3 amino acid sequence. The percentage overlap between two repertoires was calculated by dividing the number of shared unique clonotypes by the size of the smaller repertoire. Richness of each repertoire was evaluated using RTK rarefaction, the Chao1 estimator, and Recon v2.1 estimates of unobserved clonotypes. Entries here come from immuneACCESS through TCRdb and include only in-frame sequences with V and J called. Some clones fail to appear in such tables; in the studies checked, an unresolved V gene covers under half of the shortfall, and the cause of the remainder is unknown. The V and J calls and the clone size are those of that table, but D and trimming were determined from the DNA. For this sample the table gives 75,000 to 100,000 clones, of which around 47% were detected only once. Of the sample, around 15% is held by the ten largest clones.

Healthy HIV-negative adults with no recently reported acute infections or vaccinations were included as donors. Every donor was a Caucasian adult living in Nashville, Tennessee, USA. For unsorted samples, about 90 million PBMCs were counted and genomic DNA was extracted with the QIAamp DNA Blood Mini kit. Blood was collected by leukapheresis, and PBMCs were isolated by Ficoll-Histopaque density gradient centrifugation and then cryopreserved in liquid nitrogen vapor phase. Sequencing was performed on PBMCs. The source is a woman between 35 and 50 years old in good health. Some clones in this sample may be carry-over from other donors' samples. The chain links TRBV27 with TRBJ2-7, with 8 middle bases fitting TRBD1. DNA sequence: TGTGCCAGCAGTCTTTCCGGGACAGGCTCCTACGAGCAGTACTTC. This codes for CASSLSGTGSYEQYF.